This passage covers 25 T cell receptor beta chains from one sample sequenced in a study of cytomegalovirus exposure and HLA in healthy donors. The PCR was carried out with 60 Vbeta primers and 13 Jbeta primers. The protocol was immunoSEQ multiplex PCR, while the TCRdb copy is restricted to in-frame clones and leaves out a portion. The table shows about 140,000 clones, with roughly 80% occurring only once. Material: PBMCs. The receptor source for this set is a young man in good health and CMV-seronegative.

The chain employs TRBV5-1 and TRBJ2-5, with 8 positions matching TRBD1. This CDR3 region has 15 residues. The germline V gene has CDR1 SGHRS and CDR2 YFSETQ. The J segment lost 4 bases and the V segment lost 0 bases, leaving 5 bases of the junction unmatched. In DNA form, the CDR3 reads TGCGCCAGCAGCTTGGGATACAGGGGGTCAGAGACCCAGTACTTC. It encodes CASSLGYRGSETQYF.

This clone was detected only a few times. The chain couples TRBV5-6 to TRBJ1-2; TRBD1 matches 11 bases. Germline CDR1 SGHDT, CDR2 YYEEEE. Trimming at V came to 2 bases and at J to 3 bases, leaving 3 bases not matched to a gene. The CDR3 covers 15 residues. CDR3 protein: CASSFVGQGDYGYTF. DNA of the CDR3: TGTGCCAGCAGCTTTGTGGGACAGGGGGACTATGGCTACACCTTC.

V and J are TRBV30 and TRBJ1-5; D is uncertain. The CDR3 has 16 amino acids. CDR1 is GTSNPN and CDR2 is SVGIG in the germline V gene (reference sequence). V was pared by 0 bases and J by 4 bases, with 16 bases between. In DNA form, the CDR3 reads TGTGCCTGGAGTGTACCGAGCACAGTTATTAATCAGCCCCAGCATTTT. Residues: CAWSVPSTVINQPQHF.

The genes are TRBV11-2 and TRBJ2-2, with a tentative D call TRBD2 (5 bases). Trimming cost V 4 bases and J 4 bases, with 13 bases left between them. This CDR3 has 15 residues. Germline CDR1 reads SGHAT; CDR2 reads FQNNGV. In DNA form, the CDR3 reads TGTGCCAGCAGCTCGACCCCGGCGGGCACCGGGGAGCTGTTTTTT. Its protein product is CASSSTPAGTGELFF. Supplemented by reference TRBV11-2 and TRBJ2-2, the full variable domain reads EAGVAQSPRYKIIEKRQSVAFWCNPISGHATLYWYQQILGQGPKLLIQFQNNGVVDDSQLPKDRFSAERLKGVDSTLKIQPAKLEDSAVYLCASSSTPAGTGELFFGEGSRLTVL.

The rearrangement links TRBV30 to TRBJ1-1; possible D gene TRBD1, 5 bases. In germline, CDR1 is GTSNPN, CDR2 SVGIG (reference sequence). The CDR3 has 14 residues. Deletions cut 0 bases from V and 6 bases from J, with 14 bases between. CDR3: CAWSVGVNIAEAFF. In DNA form, the CDR3 reads TGTGCCTGGAGTGTAGGGGTGAATATAGCTGAAGCTTTCTTT.

The J gene is TRBJ1-1, the V gene TRBV9, with D perhaps TRBD1 (5 bases). The CDR3 runs 14 residues. Trimming shortened V by 2 bases and J by 2 bases, and 10 bases separated the two germline ends. Germline CDR1 reads SGDLS; CDR2 reads YYNGEE. CDR3 DNA: TGTGCCAGCAGCGTCGGACAAATCAACACTGAAGCTTTCTTT. This encodes CASSVGQINTEAFF.

There are a few counts of this clone. The rearrangement joins TRBV4-1 to TRBJ1-2, with unresolved D. The CDR3 is made up of 15 amino acids. Trimming removed 0 bases at V and 6 bases at J, with 14 bases between. Per the germline V gene, CDR1 is MGHRA and CDR2 is YSYEKL. This CDR3 is CASSQELGSSDGYTF. In DNA form, the CDR3 reads TGCGCCAGCAGCCAAGAATTAGGGAGTTCGGATGGCTACACCTTC.

The chain employs TRBV7-8 and TRBJ2-5, with a tentative D call TRBD2 (5 bases). V shed 3 bases and J shed 5 bases, with 19 bases lying between them. Per germline, CDR1 SGHVS and CDR2 FQNEAQ. This CDR3 region has 16 residues. This chain's CDR3 is CASSFASGVKWETQYF. The CDR3 coding sequence is TGTGCCAGCAGCTTTGCCTCCGGGGTAAAGTGGGAGACCCAGTACTTC.

V is TRBV7-9 and J is TRBJ2-3; D not certain. Between the trimmed V and J ends, which lost 7 bases and 2 bases, there was a span of 4 bases. The CDR3 spans 11 residues. The germline V gene has CDR1 SEHNR and CDR2 FQNEAQ (reference sequence). Here the CDR3 reads CASTNTDTQYF. CDR3 in DNA: TGTGCCAGCACAAACACAGATACGCAGTATTTT.

The chain combines TRBV5-4 with TRBJ1-1; possible D gene TRBD1, 5 bases. Germline values: CDR1 SGHNT, CDR2 YYREEE (reference sequence). The ends were cut back, 4 bases at V and 5 bases at J, with 12 bases in the middle. CDR3 length equals 13 residues. In DNA form, the CDR3 reads TGTGCCAGCAGCATGGCTGGGGGGACTGAAGCTTTCTTT. Residues: CASSMAGGTEAFF.

The chain is built from TRBV7-2 and TRBJ2-2, with D possibly matching TRBD1 (7 bases). Germline assignment: CDR1 SGHTA and CDR2 FQGNSA. Trimming took 5 bases from V and 7 from J, leaving 11 bases between them. This CDR3 contains 13 residues. The CDR3 DNA sequence: TGTGCCAGCAGCCCGCAGGGGGGCGGGGAGCTGTTTTTT. Encoded protein: CASSPQGGGELFF. Drawing the rest from reference TRBV7-2 and TRBJ2-2, the complete variable domain is GAGVSQSPSNKVTEKGKDVELRCDPISGHTALYWYRQSLGQGLEFLIYFQGNSAPDKSGLPSDRFSAERTGGSVSTLTIQRTQQEDSAVYLCASSPQGGGELFFGEGSRLTVL.

The chain is built from TRBV7-9 and TRBJ2-7, with 9 bases lining up with TRBD1. V lost 8 bases to trimming and J lost 3 bases; unmatched junction nucleotides: 8. CDR3 size: 14 residues. Germline V gene lookup returns CDR1 SEHNR and CDR2 FQNEAQ (reference sequence). The CDR3: CASGPGTGIYEQYF. CDR3 DNA: TGTGCCAGCGGCCCCGGGACAGGGATCTACGAGCAGTACTTC.

The rearrangement links TRBV11-2 to TRBJ1-6; weak D call: TRBD1 (5 bases). V lost 5 bases, J lost 7 bases, and 15 bases lay in between. The CDR3 extends over 15 amino acids. From germline, CDR1 is SGHAT and CDR2 FQNNGV. The CDR3 loop is CASSRTGGTNSPLHF. CDR3 sequence (DNA): TGTGCCAGCAGCCGCACGGGGGGGACCAATTCACCCCTCCACTTT.

Regarding this clone: A read error may account for a junction end that differs from germline. This chain joins TRBV5-1 and TRBJ2-2; 10 bases are shared with TRBD1. CDR1 SGHRS and CDR2 YFSETQ come from the germline V gene. There are 15 residues in the CDR3. The DNA of the CDR3 is TGCGCCAGCAGCTCGGGACAGGGGAACGCCGGGGAGCTGTTTTTT. Translated: CASSSGQGNAGELFF.

The V and J genes are TRBV7-2 and TRBJ2-5; D possibly corresponds to TRBD2 (6 bases). The J call may not be correct, given that the DNA end is closer to TRBJ2-7. The CDR3 totals 14 residues. CDR1 is SGHTA and CDR2 is FQGNSA in the germline V gene. The CDR3 loop reads CASSLVAGSYEQYF. CDR3 DNA: TGTGCCAGCAGCTTAGTGGCGGGATCCTACGAGCAGTACTTC.

This chain connects TRBV7-2 to TRBJ1-1; a weak D match, TRBD1 (5 bases). The CDR3 spans 13 residues. Trimming took off 4 bases at V and 6 bases at J, with 12 bases between the two ends. The V gene's germline CDR1 is SGHTA and CDR2 FQGNSA. The CDR3 nucleotides are TGTGCCAGCAGCTCCGCAGGGAGGGCTGAAGCTTTCTTT. Translation gives CASSSAGRAEAFF.

The chain has TRBV4-3 and TRBJ2-5, with D tentatively TRBD2 (5 bases). CDR3 length: 14 amino acids. CDR1 LGHNA and CDR2 YSLEER come from the germline V gene. V was clipped by 3 bases and J by 2 bases, with 10 bases between them. The CDR3 loop reads CASSQELDQETQYF. The CDR3 DNA is TGCGCCAGCAGCCAGGAACTAGATCAAGAGACCCAGTACTTC.

Here the CDR3 reads CASSNYVGGPRDEQYF. CDR3 in DNA: TGTGCCAGTAGTAATTATGTAGGGGGCCCTCGGGACGAGCAGTACTTC. V gene TRBV19 combines with J gene TRBJ2-5; 7 nucleotides line up with TRBD1. The DNA end is a closer match to TRBJ2-7, so the J assignment may be wrong. Germline V gene data show CDR1 as LNHDA and CDR2 as SQIVND (reference sequence). The CDR3 has 16 amino acids.

This clone was seen only once. V usage is TRBV7-9 and J usage is TRBJ2-7, with D possibly matching TRBD1 (6 bases). The V gene's germline CDR1 is SEHNR and CDR2 FQNEAQ (reference sequence). The CDR3 covers 13 residues. The V end lost 5 bases, the J end lost 7 bases, and 15 bases lay between the germline ends. Here the CDR3 DNA reads TGTGCCAGCAGCCAAGAGGGGGAGTGGGAGCAGTACTTC. It encodes CASSQEGEWEQYF.

The chain links TRBV6-6 to TRBJ1-2; 7 bases agree with TRBD1. This CDR3 contains 11 residues. The junction had 6 bases not matched to a gene; V was cut back by 10 bases and J by 7 bases. The germline V gene encodes CDR1 MNHNY and CDR2 SVGAGI (reference sequence). The CDR3 loop reads CAIPKGAGYTF. The CDR3 nucleotides are TGTGCCATCCCGAAGGGGGCTGGCTACACCTTC.

This clone was seen more than once but under ten times. The chain is built from TRBV27 and TRBJ1-6; D gene unclear. V lost 6 bases, J lost 7 bases, and 10 bases lay in between. The CDR3 is 13 amino acids. Per germline, CDR1 MNHEY and CDR2 SMNVEV (reference sequence). DNA of the CDR3: TGTGCCAGCAGCTACAACAGAAATTCACCCCTCCACTTT. Translated, it gives CASSYNRNSPLHF.

The rearrangement links TRBV6-1 to TRBJ2-3; no firm D call. Trimming removed 5 bases at V and 3 bases at J, with 3 bases between. The CDR3 sequence is 11 residues long. Germline CDR1 and CDR2: MNHNS and SASEGT. CDR3 amino acids: CASSRTDTQYF. CDR3 sequence (DNA): TGTGCCAGCAGTCGGACAGATACGCAGTATTTT.

This chain joins TRBV9 and TRBJ1-5; a possible D gene is TRBD1 (6 bases). The CDR3 consists of 13 residues. Germline V gene data show CDR1 as SGDLS and CDR2 as YYNGEE. V lost 4 bases and J 10 bases, leaving 15 bases between the germline ends. CDR3 DNA: TGTGCCAGCAGCCCCTCAGGGGAGGGTCCCCAGCATTTT. Translated: CASSPSGEGPQHF.

Worth noting for this clone: The junction departs from germline at one end; a sequencing error may be responsible. This sequence joins TRBV7-9 and TRBJ2-1, with TRBD1 matching 8 bases. The CDR3 spans 18 residues. Germline loops: CDR1 SEHNR, CDR2 FQNEAQ (reference sequence). CDR3 nucleotides: TGTTCCAGCAGCTCACTAAGCCGGACAGGGAGACCTGTAAATGAGCAGTTCTTC. Its translation: CSSSSLSRTGRPVNEQFF.

The J gene is TRBJ1-1, the V gene TRBV5-1; D might be TRBD1 (5 bases). V dropped 0 bases and J dropped 5 bases, with 17 bases sitting between them. There are 16 residues in the CDR3. Germline lookup yields CDR1 SGHRS and CDR2 YFSETQ. This CDR3 reads CASSLAAGQLRTEAFF. CDR3 coding DNA: TGCGCCAGCAGCTTGGCTGCAGGGCAGCTAAGGACTGAAGCTTTCTTT.